This TCR beta chain emerged from a study of blood T cell repertoires in COVID-19. At the level of the study: In each case, the material was cDNA or gDNA derived from T cells, B-cell-depleted T cells, or PBMCs.

Concerning this clone: The same CDR3 is also encoded by other DNA sequences in this sample.

In the original processing: Amplification of reference gene primers provided the estimated nucleated cell counts. Some clones are missing from TCRdb's copy, which holds only in-frame ones; the method was immunoSEQ multiplex PCR. V and J calls and clone size come straight from that table; D and trimming were deduced from the DNA. The sample has some 300,000 clones, around nine tenths seen once; the top ten hold about 1.2%. Trimming took off 4 bases at V and 2 bases at J, with 8 bases between the two ends. The CDR3 consists of 13 residues. Germline values: CDR1 SGHTA, CDR2 FQGTGA. The TCR was taken from a man aged 65 to 85 with acute or convalescent COVID-19. The chain combines TRBV7-3 with TRBJ2-5; no clear D. The specimen sequenced was peripheral blood. CDR3 coding DNA: TGTGCCAGCAGCTCCACTCTACAAGAGACCCAGTACTTC. Translating it yields CASSSTLQETQYF. Full variable domain (outside the CDR3, taken from reference TRBV7-3 and TRBJ2-5): GAGVSQTPSNKVTEKGKYVELRCDPISGHTALYWYRQSLGQGPEFLIYFQGTGAADDSGLPNDRFFAVRPEGSVSTLKIQRTERGDSAVYLCASSSTLQETQYFGPGTRLLVL.